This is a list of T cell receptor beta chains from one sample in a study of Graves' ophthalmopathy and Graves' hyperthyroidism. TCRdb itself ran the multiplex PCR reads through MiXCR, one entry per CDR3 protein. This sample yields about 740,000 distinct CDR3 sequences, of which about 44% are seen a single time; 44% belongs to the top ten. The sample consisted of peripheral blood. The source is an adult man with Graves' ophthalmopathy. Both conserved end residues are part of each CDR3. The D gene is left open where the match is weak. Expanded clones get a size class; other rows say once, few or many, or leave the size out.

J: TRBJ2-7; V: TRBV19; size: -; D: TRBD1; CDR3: CASSIRTGREQYF; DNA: TGTGCCAGTAGTATTAGGACAGGGCGGGAGCAGTACTTC
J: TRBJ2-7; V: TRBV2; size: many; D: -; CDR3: CASLGGHYEQYF; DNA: TGTGCCAGCCTTGGGGGCCACTACGAGCAGTACTTC
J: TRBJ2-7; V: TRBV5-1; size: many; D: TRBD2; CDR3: CASSGLAASYEQYF; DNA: TGCGCCAGCAGCGGACTAGCGGCTTCCTACGAGCAGTACTTC
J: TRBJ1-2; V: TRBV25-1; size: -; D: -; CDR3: CASSDWGNYGYTF; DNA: TGTGCCAGCAGTGACTGGGGGAACTATGGCTACACCTTC
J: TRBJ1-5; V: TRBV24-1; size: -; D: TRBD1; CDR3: CASSPEGTGVQPQHF; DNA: TGTGCCAGCAGCCCTGAGGGGACAGGGGTTCAGCCCCAGCATTTT
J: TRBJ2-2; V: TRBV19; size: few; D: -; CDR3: CASRRAAANTGELFF; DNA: TGTGCCAGCCGCAGGGCGGCCGCGAACACCGGGGAGCTGTTTTTT
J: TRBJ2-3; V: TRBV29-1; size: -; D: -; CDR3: CSVGQGTDTQYF; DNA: TGCAGTGTGGGGCAAGGCACAGATACGCAGTATTTT
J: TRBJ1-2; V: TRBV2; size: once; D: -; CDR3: CASSEMGRPYGYTF; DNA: TGTGCCAGCAGTGAAATGGGACGGCCCTATGGCTACACCTTC
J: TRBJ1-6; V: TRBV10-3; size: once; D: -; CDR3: CASSYRGGIAYNSPLHF; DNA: TGTGCCAGCAGTTACCGGGGGGGCATCGCCTATAATTCACCCCTCCACTTT
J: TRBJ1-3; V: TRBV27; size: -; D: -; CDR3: CASRMDGISGNTIYF; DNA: TGTGCCAGCAGAATGGACGGAATCTCTGGAAACACCATATATTTT
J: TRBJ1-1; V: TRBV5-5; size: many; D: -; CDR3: CASSFEVNTEAFF; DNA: TGTGCCAGCAGTTTCGAAGTGAACACTGAAGCTTTCTTT
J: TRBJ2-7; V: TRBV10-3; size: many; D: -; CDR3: CAISEMGVEQYF; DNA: TGTGCCATCAGTGAGATGGGGGTTGAGCAGTACTTC
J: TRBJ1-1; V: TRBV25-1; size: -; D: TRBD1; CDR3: CASSSRTGKVGMNTEAFF; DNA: TGTGCCAGCAGTTCCCGGACAGGGAAGGTGGGGATGAACACTGAAGCTTTCTTT
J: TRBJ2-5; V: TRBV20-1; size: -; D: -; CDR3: CSARGDIRSSAQYF; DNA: TGCAGTGCTAGAGGGGACATCAGGTCGTCTGCCCAGTACTTC
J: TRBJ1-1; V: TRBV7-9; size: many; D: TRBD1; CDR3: CASSSRDREGMNTEAFF; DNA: TGTGCCAGCAGCTCCCGGGACAGGGAGGGCATGAACACTGAAGCTTTCTTT
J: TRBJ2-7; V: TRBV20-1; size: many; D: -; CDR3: CSASWTDEQYF; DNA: TGCAGTGCTAGCTGGACAGACGAGCAGTACTTC
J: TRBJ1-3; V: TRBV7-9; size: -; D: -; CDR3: CASSLGAQGSGNTIYF; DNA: TGTGCCAGCAGCTTGGGGGCTCAGGGATCAGGAAACACCATATATTTT
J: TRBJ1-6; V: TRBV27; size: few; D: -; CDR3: CASSFPRSPLHF; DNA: TGTGCCAGCAGTTTTCCAAGGTCACCCCTCCACTTT
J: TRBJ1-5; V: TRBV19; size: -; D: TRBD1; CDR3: CAWSTGGAGQPQHF; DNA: TGTGCCTGGAGTACAGGGGGCGCGGGTCAGCCCCAGCATTTT
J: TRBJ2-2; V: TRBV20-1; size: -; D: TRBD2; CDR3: CSAKLAGAITGELFF; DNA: TGCAGTGCCAAACTAGCGGGAGCCATCACCGGGGAGCTGTTTTTT
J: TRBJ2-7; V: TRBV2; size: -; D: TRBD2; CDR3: CASSRLAGFSYEQYF; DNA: TGTGCCAGCAGTCGACTAGCGGGATTCTCCTACGAGCAGTACTTC
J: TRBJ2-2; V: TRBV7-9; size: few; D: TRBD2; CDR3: CASSLAPSGRLNTGELFF; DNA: TGTGCCAGCAGCTTAGCGCCTAGCGGGAGACTTAACACCGGGGAGCTGTTTTTT
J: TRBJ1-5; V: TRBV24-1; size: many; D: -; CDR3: CATSDSERPQHF; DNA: TGTGCCACCAGTGACTCCGAGCGGCCCCAGCATTTT
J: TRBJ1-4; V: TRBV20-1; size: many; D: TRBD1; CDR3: CSAGKTGQTNEKLFF; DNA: TGCAGTGCTGGGAAAACGGGACAGACAAATGAAAAACTGTTTTTT
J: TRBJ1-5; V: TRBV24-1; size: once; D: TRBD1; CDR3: CASRTRDRYSYSNQPQHF; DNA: TGTGCCAGCAGAACCCGGGACAGGTATTCGTATAGCAATCAGCCCCAGCATTTT
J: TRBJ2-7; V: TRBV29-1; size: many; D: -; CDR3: CSVDSYSHEQYF; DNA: TGCAGCGTTGATAGTTACAGCCACGAGCAGTACTTC
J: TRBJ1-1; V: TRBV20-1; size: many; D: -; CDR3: CSASLQTVNTEAFF; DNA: TGCAGTGCTAGCCTACAGACAGTGAACACTGAAGCTTTCTTT
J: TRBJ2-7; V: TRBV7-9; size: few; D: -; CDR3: CASSLQAEVPYEQYF; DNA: TGTGCCAGCAGCCTACAGGCGGAGGTTCCCTACGAGCAGTACTTC
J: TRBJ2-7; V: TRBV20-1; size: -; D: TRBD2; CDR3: CSARPGGAGRNEQYF; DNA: TGCAGTGCTAGGCCGGGAGGGGCAGGGCGCAACGAGCAGTACTTC